Sequencing of this TCR beta chain was carried out in a study of T cell repertoires in cytomegalovirus infection (dated by TCRdb to about 2019). Regarding the study in general: Donor HLA type was relevant to the analysis, because carriage of CMV infection together with the matching HLA type was indicated by public TCR beta signatures. Summary of the overall study and its limitations: In both this cohort and an independent roughly 330-donor cohort, the cumulative frequency of public TCR beta family members distinguished carriers of CMV infection plus the relevant HLA type. In the ex vivo response, HLA-C-restricted CMV-specific TCR beta clonotypes were dominant, and in two of eight donors the single most frequent clonotype came from this HLA-C-restricted group.

For CDR1 and CDR2, the germline V gene lists SGHDN and FVKESK. After removal of 0 bases from V and 6 bases from J, the junction retains 12 bases not matched to a gene. From the cysteine up to the phenylalanine, the CDR3 has a length of 18 residues. The read is trimmed to its CDR3 DNA, 54 bases read in frame from base 1. To note about this clonotype: The specificity of this receptor is unknown. No much larger clonotype is one base removed from it; base qualities were not supplied.

Sequencing took place on an Illumina HiSeq 1500. TCRdb reworked the public reads: Q25 trimming with fastp, MiXCR clone assembly, productive beta chains retained. Rows with one shared CDR3 protein collapse into an entry with the most common genes and DNA. In all, the sample holds approximately 700,000 distinct CDR3 sequences, and approximately 34% of those were seen once. Around 2.6% of the sample lies in the top ten. The sequencing sample was made of PBMCs. The sequence joins TRBV14 to TRBJ2-3; 10 of the junction bases match TRBD2. The TCR sequence derives from a human donor in good health (CMV status not recorded). Some clones in this sample may be carry-over from other donors' samples. The DNA sequence reads TGTGCCAGCAGCCAAGACACGGCGGGACTAGCGACCAGGGATACGCAGTATTTT. This encodes CASSQDTAGLATRDTQYF.